This T cell receptor beta chain was obtained from a study of human T cells and chemical hapten exposure. Study-wide results and limits: Controls formed significantly fewer large CDR3 similarity clusters than expanded TCRs did.

The library attached unique molecular identifiers to individual cDNA molecules. In TCRdb, the RACE reads were re-called with MiXCR into one record per CDR3 protein. This table holds just under 65,000 distinct CDR3 sequences, around 10% found once. The table lists this clonotype with many counts. The target antigen is unknown. Documented time point: patch test 3, about 24 weeks after DPC sensitization. Treatment described: therapeutic diphenylcyclopropenone sensitization with weekly scalp DPC. Investigators collected blood before applying each patch test. The study extracted total RNA from unfractionated whole blood. This TCR was recovered from a woman aged 25 to 39 with alopecia areata. Some clones in this sample may be carry-over from other donors' samples. The sequences come from whole blood, collected in connection with sensitization to the hapten diphenylcyclopropenone (DPC).

The CDR3 sequence is CASSFPLRWDRGPYSNQPQHF. In nucleotides, the CDR3 is TGTGCCAGCAGTTTCCCCCTCCGTTGGGACAGGGGACCGTATAGCAATCAGCCCCAGCATTTT. The J gene is TRBJ1-5, the V gene TRBV27, with 10 bases lining up with TRBD1. The CDR3 length is 21 residues. The junction had 17 bases not matched to a gene; V was cut back by 3 bases and J by 0 bases. Looked up from germline, CDR1 is MNHEY and CDR2 is SMNVEV (reference sequence).